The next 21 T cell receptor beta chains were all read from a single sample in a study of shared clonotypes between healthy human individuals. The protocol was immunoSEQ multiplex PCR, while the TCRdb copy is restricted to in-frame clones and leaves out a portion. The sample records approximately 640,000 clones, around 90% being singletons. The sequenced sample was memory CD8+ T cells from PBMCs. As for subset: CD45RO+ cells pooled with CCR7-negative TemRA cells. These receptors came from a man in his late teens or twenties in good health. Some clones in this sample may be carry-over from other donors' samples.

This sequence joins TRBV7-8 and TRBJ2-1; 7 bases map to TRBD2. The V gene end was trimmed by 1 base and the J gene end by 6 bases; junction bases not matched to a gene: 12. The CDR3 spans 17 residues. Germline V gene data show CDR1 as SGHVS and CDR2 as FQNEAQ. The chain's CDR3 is CASSLVGEGLSANEQFF. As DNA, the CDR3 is TGTGCCAGCAGCTTAGTTGGGGAGGGACTCAGCGCCAATGAGCAGTTCTTC.

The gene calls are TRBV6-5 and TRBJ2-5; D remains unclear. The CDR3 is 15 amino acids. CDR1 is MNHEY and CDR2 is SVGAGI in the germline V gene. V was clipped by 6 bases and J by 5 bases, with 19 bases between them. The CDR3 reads CASSSGRLRLETQYF. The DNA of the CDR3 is TGTGCCAGCAGCTCCGGGCGGCTCCGGCTGGAGACCCAGTACTTC.

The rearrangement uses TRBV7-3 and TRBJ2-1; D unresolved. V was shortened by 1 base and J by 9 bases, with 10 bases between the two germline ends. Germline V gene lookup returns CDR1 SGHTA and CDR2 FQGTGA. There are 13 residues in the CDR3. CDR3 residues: CASSLNSRSEQFF. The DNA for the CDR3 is TGTGCCAGCAGCTTAAATAGTAGGAGTGAGCAGTTCTTC.

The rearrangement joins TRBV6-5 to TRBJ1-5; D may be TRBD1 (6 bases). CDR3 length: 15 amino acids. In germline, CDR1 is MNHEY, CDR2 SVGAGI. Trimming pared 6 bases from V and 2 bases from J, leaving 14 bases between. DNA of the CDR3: TGTGCCAGCAGCCCAGGGGTTTCGGGCAATCAGCCCCAGCATTTT. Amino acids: CASSPGVSGNQPQHF.

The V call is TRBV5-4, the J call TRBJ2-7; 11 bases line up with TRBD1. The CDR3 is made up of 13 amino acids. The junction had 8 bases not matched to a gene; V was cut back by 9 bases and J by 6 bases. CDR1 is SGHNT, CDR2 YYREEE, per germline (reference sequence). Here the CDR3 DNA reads TGTGCCACCAGGGACAGGGGGGTTGTCGAGCAGTACTTC. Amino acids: CATRDRGVVEQYF.

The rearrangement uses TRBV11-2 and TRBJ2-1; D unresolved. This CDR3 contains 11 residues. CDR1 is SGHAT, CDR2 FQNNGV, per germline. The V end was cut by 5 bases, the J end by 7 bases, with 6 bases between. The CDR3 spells CASSPTNEQFF. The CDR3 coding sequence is TGTGCCAGCAGCCCTACGAATGAGCAGTTCTTC.

The CDR3 protein is CASSPRGRDRYEQYF. The CDR3 bases are TGTGCCAGCAGCCCAAGAGGGAGGGATCGGTACGAGCAGTACTTC. V and J are TRBV4-2 and TRBJ2-7; 7 nucleotides agree with TRBD2. With V trimmed by 4 bases and J by 4 bases, 10 bases remained unmatched. Germline CDR1 and CDR2: LGHNA and YNFKEQ. The CDR3 covers 15 residues.

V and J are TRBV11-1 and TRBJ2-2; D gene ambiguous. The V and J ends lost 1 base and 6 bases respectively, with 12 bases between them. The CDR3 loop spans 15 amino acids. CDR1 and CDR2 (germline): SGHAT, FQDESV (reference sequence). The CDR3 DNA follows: TGTGCCAGCAGCTTAGTGGCAGGTACCGCCGGGGAGCTGTTTTTT. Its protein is CASSLVAGTAGELFF.

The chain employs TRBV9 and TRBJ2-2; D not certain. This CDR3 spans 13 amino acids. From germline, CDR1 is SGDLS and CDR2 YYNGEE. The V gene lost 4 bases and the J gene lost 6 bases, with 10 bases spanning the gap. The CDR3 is CASSLSWAGELFF. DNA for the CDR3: TGTGCCAGCAGCCTAAGTTGGGCCGGGGAGCTGTTTTTT.

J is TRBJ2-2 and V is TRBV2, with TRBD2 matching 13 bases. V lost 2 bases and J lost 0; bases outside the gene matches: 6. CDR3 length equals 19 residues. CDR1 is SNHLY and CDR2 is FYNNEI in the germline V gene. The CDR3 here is CASSEMGLAGPANTGELFF. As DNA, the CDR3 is TGTGCCAGCAGTGAAATGGGACTAGCGGGACCCGCGAACACCGGGGAGCTGTTTTTT.

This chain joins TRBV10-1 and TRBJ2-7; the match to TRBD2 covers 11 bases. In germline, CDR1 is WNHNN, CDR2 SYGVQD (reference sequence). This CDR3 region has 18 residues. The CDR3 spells CDPGRGQGLAAEGYEQYF. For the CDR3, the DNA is TGCGACCCCGGGCGGGGGCAGGGACTAGCGGCCGAGGGCTACGAGCAGTACTTC.

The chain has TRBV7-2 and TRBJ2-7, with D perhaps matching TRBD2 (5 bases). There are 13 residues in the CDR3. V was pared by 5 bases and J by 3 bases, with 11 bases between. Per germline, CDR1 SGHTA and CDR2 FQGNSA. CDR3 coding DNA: TGTGCCAGCAGCCTAGACGGGGACTACGAGCAGTACTTC. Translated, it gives CASSLDGDYEQYF.

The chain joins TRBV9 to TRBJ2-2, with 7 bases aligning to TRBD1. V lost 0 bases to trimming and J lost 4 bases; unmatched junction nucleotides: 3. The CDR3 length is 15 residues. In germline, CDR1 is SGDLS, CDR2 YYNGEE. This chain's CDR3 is CASSVGDSITGELFF. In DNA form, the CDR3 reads TGTGCCAGCAGCGTAGGGGACAGTATCACCGGGGAGCTGTTTTTT.

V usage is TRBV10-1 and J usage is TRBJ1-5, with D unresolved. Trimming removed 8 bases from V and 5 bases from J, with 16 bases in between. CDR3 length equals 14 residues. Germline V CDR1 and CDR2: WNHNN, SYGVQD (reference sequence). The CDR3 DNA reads TGCGCCAGCTTCTGGACGGGGTGGGATCAGCCCCAGCATTTT. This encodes CASFWTGWDQPQHF.

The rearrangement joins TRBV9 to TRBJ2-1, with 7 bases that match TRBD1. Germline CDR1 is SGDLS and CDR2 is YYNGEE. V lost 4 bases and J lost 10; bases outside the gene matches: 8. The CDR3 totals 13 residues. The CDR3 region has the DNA TGTGCCAGCAGCCCCGCAGGGGGATTGGAGCAGTTCTTC. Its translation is CASSPAGGLEQFF.

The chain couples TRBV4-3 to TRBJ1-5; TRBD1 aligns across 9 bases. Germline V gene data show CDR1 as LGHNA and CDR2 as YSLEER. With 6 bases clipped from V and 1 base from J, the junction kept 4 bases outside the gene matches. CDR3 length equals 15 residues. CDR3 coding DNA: TGCGCCAGCAGTCCCGGGACAGGGAGCAATCAGCCCCAGCATTTT. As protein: CASSPGTGSNQPQHF.

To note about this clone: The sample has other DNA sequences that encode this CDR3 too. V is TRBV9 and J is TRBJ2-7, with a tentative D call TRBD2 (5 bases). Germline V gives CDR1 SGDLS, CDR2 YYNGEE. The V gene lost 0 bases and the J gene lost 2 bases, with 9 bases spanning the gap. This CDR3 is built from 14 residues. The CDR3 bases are TGTGCCAGCAGCGTAGCGAGCGGCACCTACGAGCAGTACTTC. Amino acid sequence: CASSVASGTYEQYF.

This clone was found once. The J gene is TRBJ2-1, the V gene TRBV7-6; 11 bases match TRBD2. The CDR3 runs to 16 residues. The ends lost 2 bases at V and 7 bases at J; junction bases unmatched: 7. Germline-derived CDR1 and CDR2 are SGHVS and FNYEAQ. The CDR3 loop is CASSLRTSGSRNEQFF. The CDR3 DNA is TGTGCCAGCAGCTTACGTACTAGCGGGAGTCGGAATGAGCAGTTCTTC.

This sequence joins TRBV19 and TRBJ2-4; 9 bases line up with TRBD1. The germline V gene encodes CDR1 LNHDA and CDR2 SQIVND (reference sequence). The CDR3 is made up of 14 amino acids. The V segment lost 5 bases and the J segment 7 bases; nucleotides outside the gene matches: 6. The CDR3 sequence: CASSPGTGLNIQYF. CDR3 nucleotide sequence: TGTGCCAGTAGTCCCGGGACAGGGCTCAACATTCAGTACTTC.

This CDR3 is CASSFYPGELFF. In DNA form, the CDR3 reads TGTGCCAGCAGTTTTTACCCCGGGGAGCTGTTTTTT. This chain links TRBV28 with TRBJ2-2; unclear D gene. The CDR3 covers 12 residues. The germline gives CDR1 MDHEN, CDR2 SYDVKM. The V end lost 3 bases, the J end lost 6 bases, and 5 bases lay between the germline ends.

The CDR3 loop reads CATSKGGRNTEAFF. Here the CDR3 DNA reads TGTGCCACCAGCAAGGGGGGGCGGAACACTGAAGCTTTCTTT. The chain employs TRBV15 and TRBJ1-1; tentatively, D is TRBD1 (6 bases). CDR1 is LNHNV, CDR2 YYDKDF, per germline (reference sequence). This CDR3 region has 14 residues. Trimming left V 4 bases short and J 1 base short, with 10 bases between.